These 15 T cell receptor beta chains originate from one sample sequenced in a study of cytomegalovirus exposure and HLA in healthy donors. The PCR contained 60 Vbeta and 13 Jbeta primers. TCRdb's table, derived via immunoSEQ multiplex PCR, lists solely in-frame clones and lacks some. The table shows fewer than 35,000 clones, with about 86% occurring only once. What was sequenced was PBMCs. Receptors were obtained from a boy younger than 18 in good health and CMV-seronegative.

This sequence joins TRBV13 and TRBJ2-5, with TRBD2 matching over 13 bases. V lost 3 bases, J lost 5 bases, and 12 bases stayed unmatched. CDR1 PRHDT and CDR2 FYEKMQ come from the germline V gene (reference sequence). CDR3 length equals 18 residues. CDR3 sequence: CASSLAPLAGGRDETQYF. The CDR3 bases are TGTGCCAGCAGCTTGGCTCCACTAGCGGGGGGGCGAGATGAGACCCAGTACTTC.

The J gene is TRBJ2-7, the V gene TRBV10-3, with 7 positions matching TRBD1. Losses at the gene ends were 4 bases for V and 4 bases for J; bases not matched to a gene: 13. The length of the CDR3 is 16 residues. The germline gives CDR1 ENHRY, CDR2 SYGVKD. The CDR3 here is CAISGGQDTFTYEQYF. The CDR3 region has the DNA TGTGCCATCAGTGGAGGACAGGACACATTCACTTACGAGCAGTACTTC.

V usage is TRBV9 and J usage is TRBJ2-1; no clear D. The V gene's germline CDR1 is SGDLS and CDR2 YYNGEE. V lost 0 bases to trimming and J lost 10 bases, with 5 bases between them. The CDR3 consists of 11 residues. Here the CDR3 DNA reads TGTGCCAGCAGCGTAGCCCGGGAGCAGTTCTTC. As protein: CASSVAREQFF.

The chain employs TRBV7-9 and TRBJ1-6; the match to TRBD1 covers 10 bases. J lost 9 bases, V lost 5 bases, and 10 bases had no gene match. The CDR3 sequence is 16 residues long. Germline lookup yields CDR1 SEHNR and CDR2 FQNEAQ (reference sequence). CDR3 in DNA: TGTGCCAGCAGCGTCAGGACAGGGGGAGTTGGTTCACCCCTCCACTTT. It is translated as CASSVRTGGVGSPLHF. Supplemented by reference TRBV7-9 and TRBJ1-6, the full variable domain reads DTGVSQNPRHKITKRGQNVTFRCDPISEHNRLYWYRQTLGQGPEFLTYFQNEAQLEKSRLLSDRFSAERPKGSFSTLEIQRTEQGDSAMYLCASSVRTGGVGSPLHFGNGTRLTVT.

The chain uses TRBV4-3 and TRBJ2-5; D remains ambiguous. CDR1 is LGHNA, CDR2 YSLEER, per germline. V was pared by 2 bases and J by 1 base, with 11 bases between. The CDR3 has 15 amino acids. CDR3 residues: CASSQPIHLQETQYF. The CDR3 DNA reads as TGCGCCAGCAGCCAACCCATACACCTCCAAGAGACCCAGTACTTC.

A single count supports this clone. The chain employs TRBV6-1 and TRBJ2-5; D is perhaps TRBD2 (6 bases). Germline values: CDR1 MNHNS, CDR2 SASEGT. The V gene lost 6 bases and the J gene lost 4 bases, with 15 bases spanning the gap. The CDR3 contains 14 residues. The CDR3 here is CASRKSGGGETQYF. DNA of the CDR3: TGTGCCAGCAGAAAATCTGGGGGAGGAGAGACCCAGTACTTC.

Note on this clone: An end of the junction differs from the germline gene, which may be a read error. In nucleotides, the CDR3 is TGTGCCAGCGGTGAGGTAGCTTGCAGGGAATCACCGAGCTCCTACGAGCAGTACTTC. As protein: CASGEVACRESPSSYEQYF. The V and J genes are TRBV6-4 and TRBJ2-7; D might be TRBD1 (5 bases). The CDR3 is 19 amino acids. Germline V gene lookup returns CDR1 MRHNA and CDR2 SNTAGT.

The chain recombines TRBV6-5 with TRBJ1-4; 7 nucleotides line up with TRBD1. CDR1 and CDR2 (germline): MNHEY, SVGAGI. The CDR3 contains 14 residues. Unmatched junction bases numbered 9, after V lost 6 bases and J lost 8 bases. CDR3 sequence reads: CASSLDRLREKLFF. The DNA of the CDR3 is TGTGCCAGCAGCCTGGACAGGTTGAGAGAAAAACTGTTTTTT.

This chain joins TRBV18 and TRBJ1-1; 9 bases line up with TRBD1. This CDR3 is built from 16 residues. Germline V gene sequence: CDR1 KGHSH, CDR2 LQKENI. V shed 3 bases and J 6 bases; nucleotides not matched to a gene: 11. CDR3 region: CASSPRTGAGSAEAFF. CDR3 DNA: TGTGCCAGCTCACCGCGGACAGGGGCGGGGTCCGCTGAAGCTTTCTTT.

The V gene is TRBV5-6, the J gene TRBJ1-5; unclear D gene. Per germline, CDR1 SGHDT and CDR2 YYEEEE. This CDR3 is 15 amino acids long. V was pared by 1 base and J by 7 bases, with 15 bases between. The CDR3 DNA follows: TGTGCCAGCAGCTTGTTTACAGTCAAAGAACAGCCCCAGCATTTT. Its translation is CASSLFTVKEQPQHF.

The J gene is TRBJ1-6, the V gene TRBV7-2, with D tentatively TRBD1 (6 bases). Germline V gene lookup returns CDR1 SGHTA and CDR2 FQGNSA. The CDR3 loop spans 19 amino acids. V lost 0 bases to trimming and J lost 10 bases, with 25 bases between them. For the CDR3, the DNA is TGTGCCAGCAGCTTAGCGCTGAGTTCAGGGGCTAGTCGCAGGTCACCCCTCCACTTT. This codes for CASSLALSSGASRRSPLHF.

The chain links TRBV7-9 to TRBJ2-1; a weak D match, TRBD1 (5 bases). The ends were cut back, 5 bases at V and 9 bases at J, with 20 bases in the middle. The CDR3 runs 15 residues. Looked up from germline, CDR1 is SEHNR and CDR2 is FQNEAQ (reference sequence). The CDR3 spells CASSVRLLKGAEQFF. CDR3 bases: TGTGCCAGCAGCGTACGTCTCCTAAAAGGGGCTGAGCAGTTCTTC.

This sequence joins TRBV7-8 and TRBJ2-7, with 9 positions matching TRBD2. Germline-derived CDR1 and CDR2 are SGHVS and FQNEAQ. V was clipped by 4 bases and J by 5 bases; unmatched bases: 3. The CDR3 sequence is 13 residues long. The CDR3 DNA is TGTGCCAGCAGCTGGGGCGGGGGGGACGAGCAGTACTTC. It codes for CASSWGGGDEQYF.

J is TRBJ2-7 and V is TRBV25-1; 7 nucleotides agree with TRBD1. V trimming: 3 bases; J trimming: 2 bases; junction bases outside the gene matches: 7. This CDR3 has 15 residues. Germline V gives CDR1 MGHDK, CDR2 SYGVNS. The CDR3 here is CASSDATGFTYEQYF. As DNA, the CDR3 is TGTGCCAGCAGTGATGCGACAGGGTTCACCTACGAGCAGTACTTC.

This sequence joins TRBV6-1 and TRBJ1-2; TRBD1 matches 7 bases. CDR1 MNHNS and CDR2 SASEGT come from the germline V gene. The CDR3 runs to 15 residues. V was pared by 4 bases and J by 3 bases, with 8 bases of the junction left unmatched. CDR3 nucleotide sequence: TGTGCCAGCAGTGTAAGACTTACAGGGGACTATGGCTACACCTTC. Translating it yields CASSVRLTGDYGYTF.